The rows below give T cell receptor beta chains drawn from one sample of a study of blood T cell repertoires in COVID-19. Some clones are missing from TCRdb's copy, which holds only in-frame ones; the method was immunoSEQ multiplex PCR. The sample includes 100,000 to 150,000 clones, 70% to 85% of them seen just once. Input material: peripheral blood. The receptors originated from a woman aged 55-70 years with acute or convalescent COVID-19. CDR3s include the opening cysteine and the closing phenylalanine or tryptophan. A D gene is named only where the DNA matches it firmly. Only part of the rows carry a size: once, few, many, or a class if the clone is expanded.

J gene,D gene,V gene,clone size,CDR3 DNA,CDR3 protein
TRBJ1-2,-,TRBV3-1/TRBV3-2,-,TGTGCCAGCAGCCAAACTACAAAGCATGGCTACACCTTC,CASSQTTKHGYTF
TRBJ1-1,TRBD1,TRBV19,-,TGTGCCAGTAGGGGACAGGGGAAATTCGGCACTGAAGCTTTCTTT,CASRGQGKFGTEAFF
TRBJ2-5,-,TRBV7-9,-,TGTGCCAGCAGCGACACTACAGGGCCCGGGACCCAGTACTTC,CASSDTTGPGTQYF
TRBJ1-1,TRBD1,TRBV19,-,TGTGCCAGTAGTTTACCAGGGGGAACTGAAGCTTTCTTT,CASSLPGGTEAFF
TRBJ1-2,-,TRBV24-1,-,TGTGCCACCAGTGATTTTACAGGGTATGGCTACACCTTC,CATSDFTGYGYTF
TRBJ1-6,-,TRBV27,-,TGTGCCAGCAGTTTCTCCCAGATCTCACCCCTCCACTTT,CASSFSQISPLHF
TRBJ2-1,TRBD2,TRBV30,-,TGTGCCTGGAGTTTCGGGGGGTCCGTCTACAATGAGCAGTTCTTC,CAWSFGGSVYNEQFF
TRBJ1-1,-,TRBV7-9,-,TGTGCCAGCAGTTCACAGGGCGGCACTGAAGCTTTCTTT,CASSSQGGTEAFF
TRBJ1-5,-,TRBV6-6,-,TGTGCCAGCAGCCAATTAGATCAGCCCCAGCATTTT,CASSQLDQPQHF
TRBJ2-3,TRBD2,TRBV19,-,TGTGCCAGTAGTTTCTATAGCGGGGGGGGGACAGATACGCAGTATTTT,CASSFYSGGGTDTQYF
TRBJ1-2,-,TRBV6-6,-,TGTGCCAGCTACTTGGAGGGGGGCTACACCTTC,CASYLEGGYTF
TRBJ1-1,-,TRBV7-8,-,TGTGCCAGCAGCCCCAGGTTCGGTGAAGCTTTCTTT,CASSPRFGEAFF
TRBJ1-5,-,TRBV19,-,TGTGCCAGTAAAAGGGGAACAGATGATCAGCCCCAGCATTTT,CASKRGTDDQPQHF
TRBJ1-6,-,TRBV3-1/TRBV3-2,-,TGTGCCAGCAGCGACTTGGAGAATTCACCCCTCCACTTT,CASSDLENSPLHF
TRBJ1-1,-,TRBV3-1/TRBV3-2,-,TGTGCCAGCAGCCTAGTGAACACTGAAGCTTTCTTT,CASSLVNTEAFF
TRBJ1-1,-,TRBV5-1,-,TGCGCCAGCAGCGAACAAACGAACACTGAAGCTTTCTTT,CASSEQTNTEAFF
TRBJ1-6,-,TRBV30,-,TGTGCCTGGACTCATGGGGGGAATTCACCCCTCCACTTT,CAWTHGGNSPLHF
TRBJ2-3,TRBD2,TRBV24-1,once,TGTGCCACCAGTGAACTCGGGACTAGCGGTGATACGCAGTATTTT,CATSELGTSGDTQYF